A few counts support the clone carrying this T cell receptor beta chain. Original analysis: Counts of nucleated cells, estimated from reference gene primer amplification, were obtained. Some clones are missing from TCRdb's copy, which holds only in-frame ones; the method was immunoSEQ multiplex PCR. For V, J and clone size, that table is used; D and trimming come from the DNA. The repertoire holds about 480,000 clones, with more than 75% as singletons. The data were taken from a study of blood T cell repertoires in COVID-19. In the study overall: In each case, the material was cDNA or gDNA derived from T cells, B-cell-depleted T cells, or PBMCs.

The specimen sequenced was PBMCs or T cells enriched from blood (not recorded which). The source is a woman in her thirties or forties who had recovered from COVID-19.

CDR3: CASSVVGAGGPFNEQFF. CDR3 DNA: TGTGCCAGCAGCGTAGTGGGAGCGGGAGGGCCCTTCAATGAGCAGTTCTTC. The rearrangement uses TRBV9 and TRBJ2-1; 10 bases align to TRBD2. Germline CDR1 reads SGDLS; CDR2 reads YYNGEE. The V and J ends lost 0 bases and 6 bases, in that order; junction bases with no gene match: 9. CDR3 length: 17 residues.